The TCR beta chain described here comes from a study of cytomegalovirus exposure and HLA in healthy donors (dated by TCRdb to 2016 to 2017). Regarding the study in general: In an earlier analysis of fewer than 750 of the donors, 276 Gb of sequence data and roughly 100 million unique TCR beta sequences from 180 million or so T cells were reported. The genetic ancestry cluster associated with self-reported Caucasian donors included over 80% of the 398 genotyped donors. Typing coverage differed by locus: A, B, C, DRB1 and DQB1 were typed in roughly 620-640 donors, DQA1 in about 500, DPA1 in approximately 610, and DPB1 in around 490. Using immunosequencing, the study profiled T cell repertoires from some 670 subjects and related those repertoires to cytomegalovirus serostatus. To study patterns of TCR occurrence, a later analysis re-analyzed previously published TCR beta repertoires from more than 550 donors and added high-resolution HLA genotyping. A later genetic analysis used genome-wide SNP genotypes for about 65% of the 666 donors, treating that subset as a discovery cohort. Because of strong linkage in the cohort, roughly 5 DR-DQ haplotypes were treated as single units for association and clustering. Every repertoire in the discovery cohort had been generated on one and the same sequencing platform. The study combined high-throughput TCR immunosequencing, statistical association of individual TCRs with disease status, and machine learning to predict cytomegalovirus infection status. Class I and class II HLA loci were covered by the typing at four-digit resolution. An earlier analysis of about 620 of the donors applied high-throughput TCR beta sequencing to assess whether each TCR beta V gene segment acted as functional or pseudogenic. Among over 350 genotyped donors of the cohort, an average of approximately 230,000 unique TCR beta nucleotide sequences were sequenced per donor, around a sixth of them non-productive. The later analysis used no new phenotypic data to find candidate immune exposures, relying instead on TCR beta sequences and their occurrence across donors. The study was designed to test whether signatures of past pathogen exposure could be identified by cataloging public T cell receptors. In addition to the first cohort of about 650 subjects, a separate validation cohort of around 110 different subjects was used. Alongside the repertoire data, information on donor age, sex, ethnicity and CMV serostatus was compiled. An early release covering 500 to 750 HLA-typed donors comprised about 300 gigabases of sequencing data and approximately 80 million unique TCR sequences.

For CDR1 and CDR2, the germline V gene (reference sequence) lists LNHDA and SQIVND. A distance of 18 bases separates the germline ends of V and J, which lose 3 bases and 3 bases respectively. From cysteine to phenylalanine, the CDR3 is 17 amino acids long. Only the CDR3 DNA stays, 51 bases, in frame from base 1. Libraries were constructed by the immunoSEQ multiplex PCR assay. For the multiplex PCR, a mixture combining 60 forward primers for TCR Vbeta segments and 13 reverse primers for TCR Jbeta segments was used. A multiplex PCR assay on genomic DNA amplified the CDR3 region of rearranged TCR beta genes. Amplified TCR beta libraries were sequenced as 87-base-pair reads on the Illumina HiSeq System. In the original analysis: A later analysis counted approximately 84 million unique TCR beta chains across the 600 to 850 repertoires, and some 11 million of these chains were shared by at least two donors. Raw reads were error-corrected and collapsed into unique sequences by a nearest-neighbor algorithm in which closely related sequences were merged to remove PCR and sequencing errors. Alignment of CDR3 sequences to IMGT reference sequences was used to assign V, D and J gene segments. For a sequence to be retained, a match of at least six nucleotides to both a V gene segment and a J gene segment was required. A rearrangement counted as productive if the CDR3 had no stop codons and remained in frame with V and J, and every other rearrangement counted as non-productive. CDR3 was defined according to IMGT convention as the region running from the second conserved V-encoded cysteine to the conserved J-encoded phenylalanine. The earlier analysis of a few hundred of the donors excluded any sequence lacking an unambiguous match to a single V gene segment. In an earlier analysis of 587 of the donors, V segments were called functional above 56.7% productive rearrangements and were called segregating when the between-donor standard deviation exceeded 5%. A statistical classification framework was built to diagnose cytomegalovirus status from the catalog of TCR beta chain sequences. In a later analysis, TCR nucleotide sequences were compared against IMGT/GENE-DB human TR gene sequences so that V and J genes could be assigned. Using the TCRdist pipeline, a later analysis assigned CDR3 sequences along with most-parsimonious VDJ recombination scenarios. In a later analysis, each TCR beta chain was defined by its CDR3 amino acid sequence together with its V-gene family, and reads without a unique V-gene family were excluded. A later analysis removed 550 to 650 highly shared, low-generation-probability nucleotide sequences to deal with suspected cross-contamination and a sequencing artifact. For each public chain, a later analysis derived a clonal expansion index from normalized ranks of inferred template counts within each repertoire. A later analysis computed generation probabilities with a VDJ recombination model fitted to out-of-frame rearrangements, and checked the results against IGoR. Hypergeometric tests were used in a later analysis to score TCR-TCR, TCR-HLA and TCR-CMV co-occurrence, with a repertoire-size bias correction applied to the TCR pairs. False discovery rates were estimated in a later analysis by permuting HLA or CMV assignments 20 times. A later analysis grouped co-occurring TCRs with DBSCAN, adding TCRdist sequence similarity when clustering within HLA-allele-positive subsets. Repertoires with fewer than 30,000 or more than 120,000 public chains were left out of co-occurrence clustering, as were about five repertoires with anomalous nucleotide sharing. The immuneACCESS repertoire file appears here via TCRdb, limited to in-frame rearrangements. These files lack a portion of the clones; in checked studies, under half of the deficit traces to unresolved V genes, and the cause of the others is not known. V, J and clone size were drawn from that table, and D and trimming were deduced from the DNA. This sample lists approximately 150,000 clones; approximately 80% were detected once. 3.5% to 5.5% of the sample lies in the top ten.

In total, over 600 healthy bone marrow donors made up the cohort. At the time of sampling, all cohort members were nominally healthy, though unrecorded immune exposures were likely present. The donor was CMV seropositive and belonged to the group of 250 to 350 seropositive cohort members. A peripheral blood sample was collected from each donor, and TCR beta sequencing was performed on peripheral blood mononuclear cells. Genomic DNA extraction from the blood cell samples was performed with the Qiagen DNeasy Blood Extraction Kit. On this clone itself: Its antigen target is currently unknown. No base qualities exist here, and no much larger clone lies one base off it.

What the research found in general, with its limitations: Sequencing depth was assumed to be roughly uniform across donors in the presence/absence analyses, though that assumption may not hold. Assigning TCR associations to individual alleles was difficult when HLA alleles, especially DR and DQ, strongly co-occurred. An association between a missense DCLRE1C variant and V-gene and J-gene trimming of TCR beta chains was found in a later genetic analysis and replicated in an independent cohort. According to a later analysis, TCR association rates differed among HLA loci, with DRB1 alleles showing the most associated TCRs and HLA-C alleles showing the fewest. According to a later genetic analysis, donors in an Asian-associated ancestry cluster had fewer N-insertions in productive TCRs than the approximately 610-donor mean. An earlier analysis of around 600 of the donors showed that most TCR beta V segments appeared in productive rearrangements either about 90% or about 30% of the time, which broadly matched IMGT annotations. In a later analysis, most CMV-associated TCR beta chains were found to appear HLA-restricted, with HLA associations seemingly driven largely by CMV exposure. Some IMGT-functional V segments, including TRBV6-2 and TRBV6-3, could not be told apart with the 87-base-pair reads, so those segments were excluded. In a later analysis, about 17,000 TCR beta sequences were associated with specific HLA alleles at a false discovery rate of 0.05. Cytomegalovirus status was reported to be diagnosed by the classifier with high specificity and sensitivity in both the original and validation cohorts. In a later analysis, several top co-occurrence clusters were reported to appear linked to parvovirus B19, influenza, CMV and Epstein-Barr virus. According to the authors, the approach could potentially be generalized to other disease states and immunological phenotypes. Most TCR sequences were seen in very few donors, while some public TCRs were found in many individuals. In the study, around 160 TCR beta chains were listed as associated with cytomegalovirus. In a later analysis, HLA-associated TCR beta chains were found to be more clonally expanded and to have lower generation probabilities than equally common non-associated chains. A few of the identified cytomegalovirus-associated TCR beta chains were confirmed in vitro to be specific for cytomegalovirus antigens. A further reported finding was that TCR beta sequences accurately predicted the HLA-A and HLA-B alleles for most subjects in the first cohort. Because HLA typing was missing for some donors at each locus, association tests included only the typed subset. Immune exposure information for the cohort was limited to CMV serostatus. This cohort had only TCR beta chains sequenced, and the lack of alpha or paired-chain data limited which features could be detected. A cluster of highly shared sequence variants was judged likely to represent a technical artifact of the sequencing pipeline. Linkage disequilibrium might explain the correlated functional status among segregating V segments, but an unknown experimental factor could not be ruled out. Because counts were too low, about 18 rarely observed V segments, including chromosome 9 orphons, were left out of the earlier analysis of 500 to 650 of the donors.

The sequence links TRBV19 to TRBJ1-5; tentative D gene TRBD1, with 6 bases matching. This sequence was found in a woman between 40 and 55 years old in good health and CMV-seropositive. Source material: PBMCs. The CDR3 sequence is CASSIRPRDTYNQPQHF. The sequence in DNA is TGTGCCAGTAGTATTCGACCCCGGGACACTTACAATCAGCCCCAGCATTTT.